This T cell receptor beta chain comes out of a study of long-term antiretroviral therapy in people with HIV. Germline CDR1 SGHRS, CDR2 YFSETQ. V dropped 3 bases and J dropped 5; count of bases not matched to a gene: 8. The length of the CDR3 is 16 residues. The immunoSEQ assay was v3.0, run at survey level. The assay was immunoSEQ multiplex PCR, and TCRdb's table has in-frame clones only and misses some. The table lists 15,000 to 20,000 clones, 65% to 85% of them singletons. The chain uses TRBV5-1 and TRBJ2-3; 11 bases agree with TRBD2. The source material was unsorted PBMCs, sampled 2.5 years before starting antiretroviral therapy. The TCR originated in a woman aged 45-59 years with HIV. The CDR3 region has the DNA TGCGCCAGCAGCTCTCGACTAGCGGGGCTGAGAGATACGCAGTATTTT. Translation: CASSSRLAGLRDTQYF.